One T cell receptor beta chain is described in this entry. Its antigen remains undetermined. No base quality information exists; no much larger clone differs at one position. The CDR3 starts with the cysteine, ends with the phenylalanine, and has 14 residues. Solely the CDR3 DNA is kept, with 42 bases framed from the first base. The germline V gene (reference sequence) sets CDR1 to MNHNY and CDR2 to SVGAGI. V is cut by 5 bases and J by 4 bases, and the space between the germline ends is 14 bases. This record comes from a study of T cell repertoires and Cas9 in healthy adults (dated by TCRdb to 2017 to 2018). Study-level background: SpCas9-reactive T cells were characterized for multi-effector potency, cytotoxicity and lineage determination within the CD4 and CD8 compartments. The study looked at preexisting T cell immunity to the Streptococcus pyogenes Cas9 nuclease (SpCas9), which is used in CRISPR gene editing.

Libraries were constructed by the immunoSEQ multiplex PCR assay. Imported from immuneACCESS, the table was reduced by TCRdb to in-frame sequences with V and J called. These copies leave out some clones; in studies compared against another copy, an unresolved V gene accounts for under half, and the cause of the remainder is not known. For this sample the table gives 11,000 to 15,000 clones, of which about 88% were detected only once. The top ten constitute around 1.5% of the sample. Donors were healthy humans. General study outcomes and caveats: Proliferation and function of SpCas9-reactive effector T cells were reported to be mitigated in vitro by SpCas9-reactive regulatory T cells.

The rearrangement joined TRBV6-6 to TRBJ1-2; perhaps TRBD1 is the D gene, with 5 bases matching. The sequence came from a human donor in good health. The sequencing input was Tregs (CD4+, CD25+, CD127-, CD137-, CD154-) from PBMCs; culture status not recorded. The DNA sequence follows: TGTGCCAGCAGTCAAAGCAGGGATACCTATGGCTACACCTTC. Its protein product is CASSQSRDTYGYTF.